The clone carrying this TCR beta chain has at least ten counts. Its antigen remains unidentified. Unique molecular identifiers were incorporated during preparation of the TCRbeta library. TCRdb ran MiXCR on the PCR reads and lists one entry per CDR3 protein. Of roughly 100,000 distinct CDR3 sequences listed, approximately 6% are singletons. The CDR3 is made up of 14 amino acids. Trimming removed 4 bases at V and 6 bases at J, with 14 bases between. This entry belongs to a study of T-cell reconstitution after alpha-beta-depleted transplantation in children. Regarding the study as a whole: Elevated TCRbeta diversity at day 60 was traced, in some patients, to surviving recipient T cells and thymic progenitors. About two months after transplant, alpha-beta T cells reportedly came from several hundred expanded graft clones. Newly made T cells mostly supplied T-cell counts and diversity one year after transplant.

This chain links TRBV12-3 or TRBV12-4 with TRBJ2-3; D might be TRBD1 or TRBD2, each matching 6 bases. The clonotype comes from a female patient under 10 years old who had a stem cell transplant for Fanconi anemia, so the T cells may come from the graft donor. Sequences were derived from PBMCs, mostly from graft donor cells, sampled 60 days after TCRalphabeta/CD19-depleted stem cell transplant. In DNA form, the CDR3 reads TGTGCCAGCAGTTCTGGTCTAGGGGGGGATACGCAGTATTTT. Its translation is CASSSGLGGDTQYF.